This T cell receptor (beta chain) was captured by sequencing in a study of T cells after yellow fever vaccination. Study summary: Preparation of the low-cell-number fractions used SMART-Seq v4 Ultra Low Input.

Germline V lookup: CDR1 LNHDA, CDR2 SQIVND (reference sequence). V was cut by 1 base and J by 6 bases, with 17 bases left in between. The CDR3 loop spans 16 amino acids. Whole-study results and caveats: CD4 and CD8 compartments shared a small share of clonotypes. A weaker secondary response peaked on day 5, the primary on day 15. After the booster, over 95% of CD4 and 88% of CD8 primary-response clones were re-detected.

Note on this clonotype: Its antigen remains unidentified.

MiXCR was run by TCRdb on the 5' RACE reads, yielding one entry per CDR3 protein. The table shows a few hundred thousand distinct CDR3 sequences, with 18% occurring only once. Sample: PBMCs, taken before the yellow fever booster vaccination. This sequence joins TRBV19 and TRBJ2-3; perhaps TRBD2 as D (6 bases). This receptor was taken from a man younger than 35 who received the YFV17D yellow fever vaccine. CDR3 loop: CASSIATRRAIDTQYF. DNA of the CDR3: TGTGCCAGTAGTATAGCGACTAGGCGGGCCATTGATACGCAGTATTTT.